Listed below are T cell receptor beta chains from one sample, sequenced in a study of blood T cells in healthy people across ages. TCRdb re-called the 5' RACE reads through MiXCR, storing one row per CDR3 protein. This table holds 1.5 million to 2 million distinct CDR3 sequences, approximately 39% found once. What was sequenced was blood. Receptors were obtained from a human donor in good health. The CDR3 runs from the conserved cysteine through the conserved F or W. A D gene is named only where the DNA matches it firmly. The listing skips clone size in some rows; elsewhere it reads once, few, many or a size class.

j_gene	d_gene	v_gene	abundance	CDR3nt	CDR3aa
TRBJ1-5	.	TRBV5-1	few	TGCGCCAGCAGCTTGGACGGGGCGAAAGATCAGCCCCAGCATTTT	CASSLDGAKDQPQHF
TRBJ1-2	.	TRBV27	few	TGTGCCAGCAGTTTATCGATTCGGGGGTTTGACGGCTACACCTTC	CASSLSIRGFDGYTF
TRBJ1-2	.	TRBV29-1	.	TGCAGCGTCCTCGGGGGGTGGACCTATGGCTACACCTTC	CSVLGGWTYGYTF
TRBJ1-2	.	TRBV7-3	.	TGTGCCAGCAGCCTCCAAGGGGGGGGAGGCTATGGCTACACCTTC	CASSLQGGGGYGYTF
TRBJ2-1	.	TRBV15	few	TGTGCCACCAGCTTGGACAGCCTCTCCTACAATGAGCAGTTCTTC	CATSLDSLSYNEQFF
TRBJ2-7	.	TRBV4-3	.	TGCGCCAGCAGCCAAGAAGCGGGTATTATCTCCTACGAGCAGTACTTC	CASSQEAGIISYEQYF
TRBJ2-3	TRBD1	TRBV29-1	few	TGCAGCGGGGACAGGGCCCTGGCGCAGGATTTT	CSGDRALAQDF
TRBJ2-1	TRBD2	TRBV7-2	few	TGTGCCAGCAGCTTAGTGAGAGGTAGCGGGGCCATAGGGAATGAGCAGTTCTTC	CASSLVRGSGAIGNEQFF
TRBJ1-2	.	TRBV10-3	.	TGTGCCATCAGTGAGTCGGGGCCAGGGACACACCACTACACCTTC	CAISESGPGTHHYTF
TRBJ2-5	.	TRBV29-1	many	TGCAGCGTACCCGACTTTGGCGGGACCCAGTACTTC	CSVPDFGGTQYF
TRBJ2-1	TRBD2	TRBV7-2	.	TGTGCCAGCAGCTCGTGGGCGGGGGGACACAATGAGCAGTTCTTC	CASSSWAGGHNEQFF
TRBJ2-5	TRBD1	TRBV20-1	.	TGCAGTGCCGGGTCAGGGGGCGCGCCCTACGTGCAGTACTTC	CSAGSGGAPYVQYF
TRBJ1-5	TRBD1	TRBV7-2	few	TGTGCCAGCAGCTTAGATGGGACAGGGGCTCAGCCCCAGCATTTT	CASSLDGTGAQPQHF
TRBJ2-7	.	TRBV6-5	.	TGTGCCAGCGGAGAGGCGTGGGACGAGCAGTACTTC	CASGEAWDEQYF
TRBJ2-5	.	TRBV7-2	few	TGTGCCAGCAGCCCAGGGCGGGGCGAGCGTCAAGAGACCCAGTACTTC	CASSPGRGERQETQYF
TRBJ2-7	.	TRBV20-1	few	TGCAGTGCTAGATGGGGAAGCAACTACGAGCAGTACTTC	CSARWGSNYEQYF
TRBJ1-1	.	TRBV27	few	TGTGCCAGCAGTCGAATCGGGGGCTTATACAGGGAGAACACTGAAGCTTTCTTT	CASSRIGGLYRENTEAFF